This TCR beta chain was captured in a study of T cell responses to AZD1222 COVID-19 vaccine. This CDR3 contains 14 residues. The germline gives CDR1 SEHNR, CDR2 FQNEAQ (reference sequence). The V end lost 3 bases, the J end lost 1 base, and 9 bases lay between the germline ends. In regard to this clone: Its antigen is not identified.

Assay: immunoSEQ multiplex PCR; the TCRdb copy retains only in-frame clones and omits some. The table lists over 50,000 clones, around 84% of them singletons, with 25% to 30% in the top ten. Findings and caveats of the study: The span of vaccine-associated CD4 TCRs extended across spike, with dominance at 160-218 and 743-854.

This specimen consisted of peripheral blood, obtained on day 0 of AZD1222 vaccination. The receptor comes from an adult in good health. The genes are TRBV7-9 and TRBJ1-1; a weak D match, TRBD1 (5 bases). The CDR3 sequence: CASSLGGWNTEAFF. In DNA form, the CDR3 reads TGTGCCAGCAGCTTGGGGGGATGGAACACTGAAGCTTTCTTT.